Listed here are 11 T cell receptor beta chains from one sample, sequenced in a study of T cell responses to AZD1222 COVID-19 vaccine. The repertoire was sequenced with immunoSEQ multiplex PCR; TCRdb's copy has only in-frame clones and lacks some. The data contain roughly 97,000 clones, around nine tenths of them singletons. The source material was peripheral blood, sampled 28 days after the second dose of the MenACWY control vaccine. These receptors came from an adult who received the MenACWY meningococcal vaccine as a control.

This rearrangement joins TRBV6-1 to TRBJ2-7, with TRBD1 matching 9 bases. The V gene end was trimmed by 1 base and the J gene end by 3 bases; junction bases not matched to a gene: 4. The CDR3 loop spans 15 amino acids. CDR1 and CDR2 (germline): MNHNS, SASEGT. The CDR3 DNA follows: TGTGCCAGCAGTGAAGTGACAGGGGGAAGCTACGAGCAGTACTTC. Its translation is CASSEVTGGSYEQYF.

V gene TRBV4-3 combines with J gene TRBJ2-2, with TRBD2 as a possible D gene (6 bases). Germline V lookup: CDR1 LGHNA, CDR2 YSLEER. CDR3 length equals 15 residues. V was shortened by 4 bases and J by 6 bases, with 15 bases between the two germline ends. CDR3 in amino acids: CASSLRDGGAGELFF. CDR3 DNA sequence: TGCGCCAGCAGCCTCCGGGACGGCGGGGCCGGGGAGCTGTTTTTT.

The chain is built from TRBV30 and TRBJ1-2; TRBD1 might be the D (5 bases). CDR3 size: 12 residues. The germline V and J ends were trimmed by 3 bases and 5 bases, with 10 bases remaining between them. Germline CDR1 GTSNPN, CDR2 SVGIG (reference sequence). This CDR3 reads CAWSRQRYGYTF. CDR3 coding DNA: TGTGCCTGGAGCAGACAGAGATATGGCTACACCTTC.

This clone was detected once. This sequence joins TRBV7-9 and TRBJ2-1; 8 nucleotides match TRBD2. CDR1 and CDR2 (germline): SEHNR, FQNEAQ (reference sequence). There are 13 residues in the CDR3. Germline trimming cut 4 bases from V and 10 bases from J; bases unmatched to any gene: 6. The CDR3 here is CASSSTSSGEQFF. CDR3 bases: TGTGCCAGCAGCTCAACTTCTAGCGGGGAGCAGTTCTTC.

V is TRBV24-1 and J is TRBJ2-1, with D possibly TRBD2 on 6 matching bases. Germline CDR1 reads KGHDR; CDR2 reads SFDVKD. V lost 0 bases and J 2 bases, leaving 10 bases between the germline ends. The CDR3 runs 16 residues. The CDR3 DNA follows: TGTGCCACCAGTGATTTGAACGGGGGAGCCTACAATGAGCAGTTCTTC. Translation gives CATSDLNGGAYNEQFF.

The table lists this clone with a few counts. The chain employs TRBV18 and TRBJ2-2, with D perhaps matching TRBD2 (5 bases). The CDR3 is 13 amino acids. Trimming took off 6 bases at V and 5 bases at J, with 10 bases between the two ends. Germline V CDR1 and CDR2: KGHSH, LQKENI. CDR3 sequence: CASSPRTTGELFF. DNA for the CDR3: TGTGCCAGCTCCCCAAGGACTACCGGGGAGCTGTTTTTT.

This clone appeared a single time. This chain links TRBV7-2 with TRBJ1-5; 7 nucleotides align to TRBD1. The CDR3 length is 15 residues. Losses at the gene ends were 5 bases for V and 3 bases for J; bases not matched to a gene: 7. Germline CDR1 SGHTA, CDR2 FQGNSA. CDR3 sequence: CASSGRGQFNQPQHF. The CDR3 DNA reads as TGTGCCAGCAGCGGACGGGGACAGTTCAATCAGCCCCAGCATTTT.

This chain uses TRBV27 with TRBJ1-6, with 7 nucleotides matching TRBD1. Looked up from germline, CDR1 is MNHEY and CDR2 is SMNVEV (reference sequence). The CDR3 has 16 residues. The junction had 7 bases not matched to a gene; V was cut back by 8 bases and J by 0 bases. The CDR3 DNA reads as TGTGCCAGCGGGACAGCCAGGAGCTCCTATAATTCACCCCTCCACTTT. It specifies CASGTARSSYNSPLHF.

Only one count was recorded for this clone. This chain connects TRBV29-1 to TRBJ1-1; 8 bases are shared with TRBD1. Trimming took 4 bases from V and 1 from J; bases not matched to a gene: 2. This CDR3 contains 13 residues. Per the germline V gene, CDR1 is SQVTM and CDR2 is ANQGSEA. This chain's CDR3 is CSVGGQGNTEAFF. In DNA form, the CDR3 reads TGCAGCGTTGGAGGACAGGGGAACACTGAAGCTTTCTTT. Variable domain in full (rest from reference TRBV29-1 and TRBJ1-1): SAVISQKPSRDICQRGTSLTIQCQVDSQVTMMFWYRQQPGQSLTLIATANQGSEATYESGFVIDKFPISRPNLTFSTLTVSNMSPEDSSIYLCSVGGQGNTEAFFGQGTRLTVV.

The chain carries TRBV3-1 (or the pseudogene TRBV3-2) and TRBJ2-1, with 8 bases identical to TRBD2. With 4 bases clipped from V and 7 bases from J, the junction kept 12 bases outside the gene matches. The germline CDR1 and CDR2 sequences are LGHDT and YNNKEL (reference sequence). The CDR3 loop spans 16 amino acids. The DNA for the CDR3 is TGTGCCAGCAGCCTAAGGGACGGGGGGGCCAAGAATGAGCAGTTCTTC. Translation gives CASSLRDGGAKNEQFF.

V usage is TRBV3-1 (or the pseudogene TRBV3-2) and J usage is TRBJ1-1; maybe TRBD1 (6 bases). The ends were cut back, 1 base at V and 1 base at J, with 7 bases in the middle. CDR3 length: 14 residues. The germline CDR1 and CDR2 sequences are LGHDT and YNNKEL (reference sequence). CDR3 coding DNA: TGTGCCAGCAGCCAAGTGGGGGCGAACACTGAAGCTTTCTTT. Translation: CASSQVGANTEAFF.